This T cell receptor beta chain came from a study of blood T cell repertoires in COVID-19. Study-wide background: Acute and convalescent COVID-19 samples came from the United States, Italy and Spain. In each case, the material was cDNA or gDNA derived from T cells, B-cell-depleted T cells, or PBMCs.

Germline CDR1 reads LNHDA; CDR2 reads SQIVND (reference sequence). This CDR3 region has 18 residues. The J segment lost 2 bases and the V segment lost 5 bases, leaving 13 bases of the junction unmatched. Per the original methods: Amplified reference gene primers provided the basis for estimating nucleated cell counts. Using immunoSEQ multiplex PCR, the repertoire was profiled, and TCRdb retains in-frame clones only, with some absent. That table supplies the V and J calls and clone size; D and trimming were determined from the DNA. This table holds approximately 140,000 clones, 75% to 90% found once. The specimen was peripheral blood. This clonotype was obtained from a woman aged 55-70 years with active or convalescent COVID-19. The chain joins TRBV19 to TRBJ1-5, with 9 nucleotides matching TRBD1. The CDR3 DNA reads as TGTGCCAGTAGTCCACCGGGACAGGGAGTTAAGGGCAATCAGCCCCAGCATTTT. Protein: CASSPPGQGVKGNQPQHF.